The 12 T cell receptor beta chains presented below share a single source sample, sequenced in a study of OX40 agonist ivuxolimab in advanced cancers. The method was immunoSEQ multiplex PCR; TCRdb's version includes in-frame clones alone and lacks a portion of them. Of about 61,000 clones in the sample, about nine tenths are singletons; the top ten hold 15% to 20%. Sequenced material: CD4+ or CD8+ T cells sorted from blood, taken in a trial of the OX40 agonist ivuxolimab. The receptor source for this set is an adult with an advanced solid tumor such as melanoma, head and neck, liver or kidney cancer.

The chain combines TRBV6-1 with TRBJ1-4; the D is unclear. The V gene lost 7 bases and the J gene lost 14 bases, with 14 bases spanning the gap. The CDR3 totals 11 residues. Germline lookup yields CDR1 MNHNS and CDR2 SASEGT. The CDR3 nucleotides are TGTGCCAGCAAGGACGGGGTTATGCTGTTTTTT. Protein product: CASKDGVMLFF.

The rearrangement joins TRBV28 to TRBJ2-3, with a possible D match to TRBD2 (7 bases). The CDR3 has 15 amino acids. With 3 bases removed from V and 1 base from J, the gap between germline ends came to 11 bases. Germline CDR1 MDHEN, CDR2 SYDVKM. CDR3 nucleotides: TGTGCCAGCAGTTTTAGGGAGGGGGGCACAGATACGCAGTATTTT. Protein product: CASSFREGGTDTQYF.

The rearrangement links TRBV5-1 to TRBJ1-2, with D hard to call. V was clipped by 0 bases and J by 6 bases, with 6 bases between them. The CDR3 runs 12 residues. Germline CDR1 is SGHRS and CDR2 is YFSETQ. CDR3 nucleotides: TGCGCCAGCAGCTTGGAGAACAATGGCTACACCTTC. It encodes CASSLENNGYTF. The full variable domain, completed using reference TRBV5-1 and TRBJ1-2, is KAGVTQTPRYLIKTRGQQVTLSCSPISGHRSVSWYQQTPGQGLQFLFEYFSETQRNKGNFPGRFSGRQFSNSRSEMNVSTLELGDSALYLCASSLENNGYTFGSGTRLTVV.

The chain combines TRBV13 with TRBJ2-7; D is unclear. This CDR3 is 13 amino acids long. V was cut by 3 bases and J by 2 bases, with 8 bases left in between. In germline, CDR1 is PRHDT, CDR2 FYEKMQ (reference sequence). CDR3 sequence: CASSFSLAYEQYF. The CDR3 DNA is TGTGCCAGCAGCTTTTCCCTCGCCTACGAGCAGTACTTC.

The V gene is TRBV11-2, the J gene TRBJ2-2; 14 positions match TRBD2. Looked up from germline, CDR1 is SGHAT and CDR2 is FQNNGV. This CDR3 has 19 amino acids. The V gene end was trimmed by 5 bases and the J gene end by 2 bases; junction bases not matched to a gene: 10. CDR3 loop: CASSPMGLAGAINTGELFF. CDR3 coding DNA: TGTGCCAGCAGCCCCATGGGACTAGCGGGAGCCATAAACACCGGGGAGCTGTTTTTT.

The V gene is TRBV5-8, the J gene TRBJ2-3; either TRBD1 or TRBD2 may fit D (5 bases each). Germline V gene lookup returns CDR1 SGHTS and CDR2 YDEGEE. There are 16 residues in the CDR3. V was pared by 0 bases and J by 2 bases, with 13 bases between. The CDR3 loop reads CASSLDPGRITDTQYF. The CDR3, as DNA: TGTGCCAGCAGCTTGGACCCGGGGCGGATCACAGATACGCAGTATTTT.

The table lists this clone with a count of one. The chain combines TRBV10-1 with TRBJ1-5, with D tentatively TRBD1 (6 bases). The CDR3 covers 18 residues. CDR1 and CDR2 from the germline V gene are WNHNN and SYGVQD (reference sequence). Trimming pared 0 bases from V and 0 bases from J, leaving 15 bases between. The CDR3 coding sequence is TGCGCCAGCAGTGAGTCTCTGGACAGCAGATATAGCAATCAGCCCCAGCATTTT. Translating it yields CASSESLDSRYSNQPQHF.

This chain links TRBV7-3 with TRBJ2-3; the match to TRBD2 covers 9 bases. J was trimmed by 8 bases and V by 5 bases; bases with no gene match: 5. Looked up from germline, CDR1 is SGHTA and CDR2 is FQGTGA. The CDR3 runs 13 residues. The CDR3 loop is CASSPLAGSTQYF. DNA for the CDR3: TGTGCCAGCAGCCCCCTAGCGGGAAGTACGCAGTATTTT. The whole variable domain, filled in from reference TRBV7-3 and TRBJ2-3, reads GAGVSQTPSNKVTEKGKYVELRCDPISGHTALYWYRQSLGQGPEFLIYFQGTGAADDSGLPNDRFFAVRPEGSVSTLKIQRTERGDSAVYLCASSPLAGSTQYFGPGTRLTVL.

The V and J genes are TRBV5-6 and TRBJ2-3, with 9 positions matching TRBD2. Germline CDR1 is SGHDT and CDR2 is YYEEEE. CDR3 length: 18 amino acids. V was pared by 0 bases and J by 2 bases, with 10 bases of the junction left unmatched. CDR3 sequence reads: CASSLGIAGVRHTDTQYF. CDR3 nucleotide sequence: TGTGCCAGCAGCTTGGGGATAGCGGGAGTCAGGCACACAGATACGCAGTATTTT.

This chain joins TRBV9 and TRBJ2-1; no clear D. The V gene's germline CDR1 is SGDLS and CDR2 YYNGEE. V dropped 1 base and J dropped 10 bases, with 18 bases sitting between them. The CDR3 spans 15 residues. The CDR3 DNA is TGTGCCAGCAGCGTATCTGGGATCGCCCTCGACGAGCAGTTCTTC. Protein product: CASSVSGIALDEQFF. The full variable domain, completed using reference TRBV9 and TRBJ2-1, is DSGVTQTPKHLITATGQRVTLRCSPRSGDLSVYWYQQSLDQGLQFLIQYYNGEERAKGNILERFSAQQFPDLHSELNLSSLELGDSALYFCASSVSGIALDEQFFGPGTRLTVL.

This chain links TRBV11-2 with TRBJ2-3; D is perhaps TRBD2 (6 bases). The CDR3 is 14 amino acids. The germline V gene encodes CDR1 SGHAT and CDR2 FQNNGV. Trimming shortened V by 3 bases and J by 0 bases, and 7 bases separated the two germline ends. CDR3 in amino acids: CASSFSGSTDTQYF. DNA for the CDR3: TGTGCCAGCAGCTTCAGCGGGAGCACAGATACGCAGTATTTT.

The chain uses TRBV28 and TRBJ1-4; D is possibly TRBD1 (5 bases). The germline gives CDR1 MDHEN, CDR2 SYDVKM. CDR3 length: 16 amino acids. Trimming cost V 2 bases and J 4 bases, with 14 bases left between them. As DNA, the CDR3 is TGTGCCAGCAGTTTAATACGGGGGACGGGTAATGAAAAACTGTTTTTT. Residues: CASSLIRGTGNEKLFF.